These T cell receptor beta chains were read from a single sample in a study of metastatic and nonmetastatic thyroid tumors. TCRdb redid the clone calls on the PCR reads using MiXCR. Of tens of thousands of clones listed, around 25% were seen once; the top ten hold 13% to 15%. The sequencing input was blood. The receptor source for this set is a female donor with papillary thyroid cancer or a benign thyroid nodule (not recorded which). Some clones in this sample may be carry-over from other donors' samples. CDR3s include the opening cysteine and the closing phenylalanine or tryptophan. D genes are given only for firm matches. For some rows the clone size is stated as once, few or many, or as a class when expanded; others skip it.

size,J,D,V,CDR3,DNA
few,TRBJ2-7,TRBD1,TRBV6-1,CASRVDRDPYEQYF,TGTGCCAGCAGGGTTGACAGGGACCCCTACGAGCAGTACTTC
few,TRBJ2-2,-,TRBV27,CASSFLDPTGELFF,TGTGCCAGCAGTTTCCTGGACCCCACCGGTGAGCTGTTTTTT
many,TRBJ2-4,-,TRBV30,CACRRLAKNIQYF,TGTGCCTGCCGAAGATTAGCCAAAAACATTCAGTACTTC
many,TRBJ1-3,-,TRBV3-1,CASSKDGGGNTIYF,TGTGCCAGCAGCAAAGACGGGGGCGGAAACACCATATATTTT
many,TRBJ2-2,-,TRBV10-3,CAMSQSENTGELFF,TGTGCCATGTCGCAGAGCGAGAACACCGGGGAGCTGTTTTTT
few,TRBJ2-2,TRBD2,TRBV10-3,CAFSESGRANTGELFF,TGTGCCTTTAGTGAAAGCGGGAGGGCCAACACCGGGGAGCTGTTTTTT
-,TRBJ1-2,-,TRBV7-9,CASSPAGWHNYGYTF,TGTGCCAGCAGCCCCGCTGGGTGGCATAACTATGGCTACACCTTC
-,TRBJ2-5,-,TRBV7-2,CASGGAPWKETQYF,TGTGCCAGCGGGGGGGCTCCTTGGAAAGAGACCCAGTACTTC
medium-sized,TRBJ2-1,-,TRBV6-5,CASSYLKGAGSSYNEQFF,TGTGCCAGCAGTTACCTCAAAGGAGCGGGCAGCTCCTACAATGAGCAGTTCTTC
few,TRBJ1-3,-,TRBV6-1,CASSELTRGNTIYF,TGTGCCAGCAGTGAACTCACTAGAGGAAACACCATATATTTT
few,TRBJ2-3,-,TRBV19,CASSPGLRNTDTQYF,TGTGCCAGTAGCCCTGGACTGCGTAACACAGATACGCAGTATTTT
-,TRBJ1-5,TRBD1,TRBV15,CATSREQGGRQPQHF,TGTGCCACCAGCAGAGAACAGGGGGGTCGACAGCCCCAGCATTTT
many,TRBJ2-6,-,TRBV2,CASSEVRSETGANVLTF,TGTGCCAGCAGTGAAGTGAGGTCAGAGACTGGGGCCAACGTCCTGACTTTC
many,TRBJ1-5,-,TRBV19,CASVWGGNQPQHF,TGTGCCAGTGTTTGGGGGGGCAATCAGCCCCAGCATTTT
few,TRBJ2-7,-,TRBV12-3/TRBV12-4,CASSLSRLGYEQYF,TGTGCCAGCAGTTTGTCCCGGCTGGGGTACGAGCAGTACTTC
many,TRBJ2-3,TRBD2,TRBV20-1,CSARDDGGLGHNTQYF,TGCAGTGCTAGAGATGATGGGGGACTAGGCCACAATACGCAGTATTTT
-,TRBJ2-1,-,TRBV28,CASSTASQNYNEQFF,TGTGCCAGCAGCACGGCCTCCCAAAACTACAATGAGCAGTTCTTC
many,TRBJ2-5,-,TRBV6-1,CASTDETQYF,TGTGCCAGCACCGACGAGACCCAGTACTTC
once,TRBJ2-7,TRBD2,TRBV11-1,CASSLPGGHEQYF,TGTGCCAGCAGCTTACCGGGAGGCCACGAGCAGTACTTC
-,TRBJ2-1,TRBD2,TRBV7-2,CSSSSGTSWRRLQFF,TGTTCCAGCAGCTCAGGGACTAGCTGGAGAAGATTGCAGTTCTTC
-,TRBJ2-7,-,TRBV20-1,CSAEALFWVGQTYEQYF,TGCAGTGCTGAGGCCCTTTTCTGGGTCGGGCAGACCTACGAGCAGTACTTC
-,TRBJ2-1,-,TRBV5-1,CASSWISGPSPYNEQFF,TGCGCCAGCAGCTGGATTTCAGGGCCGTCTCCTTACAATGAGCAGTTCTTC
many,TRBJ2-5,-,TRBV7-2,CASSLMGSIETQYF,TGTGCCAGCAGCTTAATGGGCAGCATAGAGACCCAGTACTTC
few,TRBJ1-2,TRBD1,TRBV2,CASSPGTGSYGYTF,TGTGCCAGCAGCCCCGGGACAGGGAGCTATGGCTACACCTTC
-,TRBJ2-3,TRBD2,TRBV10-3,CAISYLLAGLGRGLTHTQYF,TGTGCCATCAGTTACCTACTAGCGGGTCTAGGGCGCGGACTGACACATACGCAGTATTTT
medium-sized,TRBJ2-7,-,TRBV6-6,CASSYLGPHEQYF,TGTGCCAGCAGTTACTTAGGGCCCCACGAGCAGTACTTC
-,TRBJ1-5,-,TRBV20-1,CSASVGTGSQPQHF,TGCAGTGCTAGTGTTGGTACAGGGTCGCAGCCCCAGCATTTT
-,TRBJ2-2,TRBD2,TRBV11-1,CASSLSAGGPSTGELFF,TGTGCCAGCAGCTTATCAGCGGGAGGGCCCAGCACCGGGGAGCTGTTTTTT
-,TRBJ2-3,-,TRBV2,CTSSDSGRGDTQYF,TGTACCAGCAGCGACAGTGGGCGAGGAGATACGCAGTATTTT
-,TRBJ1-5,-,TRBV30,CAWSTTGTFNQPQHF,TGTGCCTGGAGCACCACCGGGACATTCAATCAGCCCCAGCATTTT
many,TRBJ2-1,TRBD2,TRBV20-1,CSARGGRGGREGEQFF,TGCAGTGCTAGAGGCGGCCGTGGCGGGAGGGAGGGGGAGCAGTTCTTC
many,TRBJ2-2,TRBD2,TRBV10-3,CAISEVVGGRDGGELFF,TGTGCCATCAGTGAGGTAGTCGGCGGGAGGGACGGCGGGGAGCTGTTTTTT
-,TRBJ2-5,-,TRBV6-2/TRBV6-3,CASGRRQDQETQYF,TGTGCCAGCGGGAGACGACAGGACCAAGAGACCCAGTACTTC
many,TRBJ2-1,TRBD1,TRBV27,CASSLLFRGQGAGEQFF,TGTGCCAGCAGTTTATTATTTAGGGGACAGGGGGCAGGTGAGCAGTTCTTC
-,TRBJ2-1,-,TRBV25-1,CASSSGTYNEQFF,TGTGCCAGCAGTTCCGGAACCTACAATGAGCAGTTCTTC
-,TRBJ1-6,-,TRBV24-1,CATSDLHNSPIHF,TGTGCCACCAGTGATTTGCATAATTCACCCATACACTTT
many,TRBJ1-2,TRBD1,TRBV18,CASSPPTDRGGGYTF,TGTGCCAGCTCACCACCTACGGACAGGGGCGGTGGCTACACCTTC
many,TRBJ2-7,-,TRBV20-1,CSARDQRSSYEQYF,TGCAGTGCTAGAGATCAGCGTAGCTCCTACGAGCAGTACTTC
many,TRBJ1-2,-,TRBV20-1,CSARGGGSYGYTF,TGCAGTGCTAGAGGTGGAGGCAGCTATGGCTACACCTTC
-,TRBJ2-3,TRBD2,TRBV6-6,CASSYNSGRTDTQYF,TGTGCCAGCAGTTACAATAGCGGGAGAACAGATACGCAGTATTTT
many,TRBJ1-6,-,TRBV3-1,CASSQGKGPYSPLHF,TGTGCCAGCAGCCAAGGGAAGGGACCTTATTCACCCCTCCACTTT
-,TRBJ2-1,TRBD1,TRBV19,CASSRTGQGFSYNEQFF,TGTGCCAGTAGTCGCACGGGACAGGGGTTCTCGTACAACGAGCAGTTCTTC
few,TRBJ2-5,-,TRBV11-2,CASSPTEGEHETQYF,TGTGCCAGCAGCCCAACCGAAGGGGAACACGAGACCCAGTACTTC
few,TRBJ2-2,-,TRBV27,CASSVWLSVELFF,TGTGCCAGCAGTGTTTGGTTATCCGTGGAGCTGTTTTTT
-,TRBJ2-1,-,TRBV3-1,CASRRESNEQFF,TGTGCCAGCAGGCGGGAAAGCAATGAGCAGTTCTTC
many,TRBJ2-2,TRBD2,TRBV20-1,CSARRSDSGTPRNTGELFF,TGCAGTGCCCGGAGGTCGGATAGCGGGACCCCCCGAAACACCGGGGAGCTGTTTTTT